Listed below are T cell receptor beta chains from one sample, sequenced in a study of blood T cells in healthy people across ages. TCRdb processed the 5' RACE reads anew with MiXCR; each CDR3 protein has one entry. This table has 1.5 million to 2 million distinct CDR3 sequences, around half appearing once. The sample consisted of blood. Receptor source: a woman aged 40-49 years in good health. CDR3s include the opening cysteine and the closing phenylalanine or tryptophan. A D gene is named only where the DNA matches it firmly. For some rows the clone size is stated as once, few or many, or as a class when expanded; others skip it.

j_call: TRBJ1-2; clone_size: -; d_call: -; v_call: TRBV28; cdr3_nt: TGTGCCAGCAAGCCAGCCCTCCTCTATGGCTACACCTTC; cdr3_aa: CASKPALLYGYTF
j_call: TRBJ1-2; clone_size: -; d_call: -; v_call: TRBV28; cdr3_nt: TGTGCCAGCAGTTCCCTCAGGGCCGCACTTTTTTATGGCTACACCTTC; cdr3_aa: CASSSLRAALFYGYTF
j_call: TRBJ1-2; clone_size: -; d_call: -; v_call: TRBV5-5; cdr3_nt: TGTGCCAGCAGCTCGGAGGGGGACTATGGCTACACCTTC; cdr3_aa: CASSSEGDYGYTF
j_call: TRBJ2-4; clone_size: -; d_call: TRBD1; v_call: TRBV28; cdr3_nt: TGTGCCAGCAGTTTACGAGGGACAGGGTCCTTGGAGCAGTACTTC; cdr3_aa: CASSLRGTGSLEQYF
j_call: TRBJ2-7; clone_size: few; d_call: -; v_call: TRBV28; cdr3_nt: TGTGCCAGCATTAGGGGAGGTGGGTTGTACGAGCAGTACTTC; cdr3_aa: CASIRGGGLYEQYF
j_call: TRBJ1-1; clone_size: -; d_call: -; v_call: TRBV20-1; cdr3_nt: TGCAGTGTTAAACAGTCGAACACTGAAGCTTTCTTT; cdr3_aa: CSVKQSNTEAFF
j_call: TRBJ2-1; clone_size: -; d_call: -; v_call: TRBV7-2; cdr3_nt: TGTGCCAGCAGCTTATATGGTGGTGAGCAGTTCTTC; cdr3_aa: CASSLYGGEQFF
j_call: TRBJ2-5; clone_size: once; d_call: -; v_call: TRBV28; cdr3_nt: TGTGCTAGCAGCCTTGGCAATGTAGGGGAGACCCAGTACTTC; cdr3_aa: CASSLGNVGETQYF
j_call: TRBJ1-5; clone_size: -; d_call: -; v_call: TRBV7-9; cdr3_nt: TGTGCCAGCAGCTTAGGGCAGGGTCAGCCCCAGCATTTT; cdr3_aa: CASSLGQGQPQHF
j_call: TRBJ1-1; clone_size: -; d_call: -; v_call: TRBV7-2; cdr3_nt: TGTGCCAGCAGCTTAGCCGCGGTGCCCTCGGGCACTGAAGCTTTCTTT; cdr3_aa: CASSLAAVPSGTEAFF
j_call: TRBJ2-7; clone_size: -; d_call: -; v_call: TRBV19; cdr3_nt: TGTGCCAGTAGTCCGATAGCGGACCTCTACGAGCAGTACTTC; cdr3_aa: CASSPIADLYEQYF
j_call: TRBJ2-1; clone_size: -; d_call: TRBD1; v_call: TRBV4-3; cdr3_nt: TGCGCCAGCAGCCGGGACAGCTTCTACTACAATGAGCAGTTCTTC; cdr3_aa: CASSRDSFYYNEQFF
j_call: TRBJ2-1; clone_size: few; d_call: -; v_call: TRBV12-5; cdr3_nt: TGTGCTAGTGGTCCGGAAGGGGGGGAGCAGTTCTTC; cdr3_aa: CASGPEGGEQFF
j_call: TRBJ2-1; clone_size: few; d_call: -; v_call: TRBV11-1; cdr3_nt: TGTGCCAGCAGCTTATGGGGACCTGAGGGTTACAATGAGCAGTTCTTC; cdr3_aa: CASSLWGPEGYNEQFF
j_call: TRBJ2-3; clone_size: few; d_call: -; v_call: TRBV12-3/TRBV12-4; cdr3_nt: TGTGCCAGCTTGGCTAGGCTTGCGACAGATACGCAGTATTTT; cdr3_aa: CASLARLATDTQYF
j_call: TRBJ1-4; clone_size: -; d_call: TRBD1; v_call: TRBV7-9; cdr3_nt: TGTGCCAGCAGCCGGGACAGCCGAACTAATGAAAAACTGTTTTTT; cdr3_aa: CASSRDSRTNEKLFF
j_call: TRBJ2-5; clone_size: -; d_call: -; v_call: TRBV5-1; cdr3_nt: TGCGCCAGCACCAGATCAGGCGATGAGCAGTACTTC; cdr3_aa: CASTRSGDEQYF
j_call: TRBJ2-5; clone_size: few; d_call: -; v_call: TRBV20-1; cdr3_nt: TGCAGTGCCCCGCCCCCCGGGACTACAGGGGAGCAGTACTTC; cdr3_aa: CSAPPPGTTGEQYF
j_call: TRBJ2-7; clone_size: -; d_call: -; v_call: TRBV6-5; cdr3_nt: TGTGCCAGCAGTCGACAAGGGAATCCCCACGAGCAGTACTTC; cdr3_aa: CASSRQGNPHEQYF
j_call: TRBJ2-1; clone_size: few; d_call: -; v_call: TRBV20-1; cdr3_nt: TGCAGTGCTAGACCACAGGGTGTGGACAATGAGCAGTTCTTC; cdr3_aa: CSARPQGVDNEQFF
j_call: TRBJ2-1; clone_size: -; d_call: -; v_call: TRBV5-1; cdr3_nt: TGCGCCAGCAGCGTAGCAGGGGATAGCTCCTACAATGAGCAGTTCTTC; cdr3_aa: CASSVAGDSSYNEQFF
j_call: TRBJ2-1; clone_size: few; d_call: -; v_call: TRBV20-1; cdr3_nt: TGCAGTGCTAGCCCCCCGGACAATGAGCAGTTCTTC; cdr3_aa: CSASPPDNEQFF
j_call: TRBJ2-7; clone_size: many; d_call: -; v_call: TRBV9; cdr3_nt: TGTGCCAGCAGTGTTGAGGGCTACGAGCAGTACTTC; cdr3_aa: CASSVEGYEQYF
j_call: TRBJ2-3; clone_size: -; d_call: -; v_call: TRBV4-2; cdr3_nt: TGTGCCAGCAGCCAAGAGATAACAGGTGTCGTCGCAGATACGCAGTATTTT; cdr3_aa: CASSQEITGVVADTQYF
j_call: TRBJ1-2; clone_size: -; d_call: -; v_call: TRBV7-9; cdr3_nt: TGTGCCAGCAGCTCGACAGTAACGGATGGCTACACCTTC; cdr3_aa: CASSSTVTDGYTF
j_call: TRBJ2-3; clone_size: few; d_call: TRBD2; v_call: TRBV4-3; cdr3_nt: TGCGCCAGCAGCCAAGAAACTAGCGGGGGGGCTAGCACAGATACGCAGTATTTT; cdr3_aa: CASSQETSGGASTDTQYF
j_call: TRBJ2-3; clone_size: -; d_call: TRBD2; v_call: TRBV9; cdr3_nt: TGTGCCAGCAGCTTCGGACTAGCGAGCCCTACTAGCACAGATACGCAGTATTTT; cdr3_aa: CASSFGLASPTSTDTQYF
j_call: TRBJ1-5; clone_size: -; d_call: -; v_call: TRBV27; cdr3_nt: TGTGCCAGCAGTTTATGGGGCGCGAAGCAGCCCCAGCATTTT; cdr3_aa: CASSLWGAKQPQHF
j_call: TRBJ2-1; clone_size: -; d_call: -; v_call: TRBV20-1; cdr3_nt: TGCAGTGCTAGCCCTCTCAGGGGCTCCTACAATGAGCAGTTCTTC; cdr3_aa: CSASPLRGSYNEQFF
j_call: TRBJ2-7; clone_size: -; d_call: TRBD1; v_call: TRBV20-1; cdr3_nt: TGCAGTGCTAGAGACAGGGGGCCCCTTTACGAGCAGTACTTC; cdr3_aa: CSARDRGPLYEQYF